This T cell receptor beta chain comes out of a study of monozygotic twins with inflammatory bowel disease. There are 14 residues in the CDR3. Germline V gene data show CDR1 as DFQATT and CDR2 as SNEGSKA (reference sequence). Using the 5' RACE reads, TCRdb records one entry per CDR3 protein without DNA. The ten most abundant clones cover roughly 4.8% of a sample with tens of thousands of distinct CDR3 sequences. This chain uses TRBV20-1 with TRBJ2-7. Sequencing was performed on blood. This receptor was taken from a human donor with ulcerative colitis or Crohn's disease, or a healthy co-twin of an affected twin (not recorded which). CDR3 in amino acids: CSARDIRGAYEQYF.